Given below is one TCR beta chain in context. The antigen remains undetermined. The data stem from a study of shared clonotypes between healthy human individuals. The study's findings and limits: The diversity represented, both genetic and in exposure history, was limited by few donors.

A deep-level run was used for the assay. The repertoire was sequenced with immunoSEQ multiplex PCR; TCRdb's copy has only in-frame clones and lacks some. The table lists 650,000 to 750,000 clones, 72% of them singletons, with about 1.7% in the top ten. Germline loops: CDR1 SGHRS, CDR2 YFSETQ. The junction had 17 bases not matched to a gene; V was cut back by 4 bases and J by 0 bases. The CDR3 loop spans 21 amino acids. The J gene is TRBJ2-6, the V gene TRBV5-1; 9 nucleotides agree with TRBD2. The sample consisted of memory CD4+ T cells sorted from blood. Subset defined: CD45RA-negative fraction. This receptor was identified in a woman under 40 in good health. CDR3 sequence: CASSADTTGTSFSSGANVLTF. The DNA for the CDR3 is TGCGCCAGCAGCGCGGACACAACCGGGACTAGCTTTTCCTCTGGGGCCAACGTCCTGACTTTC.